This TCR beta chain was identified in a study of blood T cell repertoires in COVID-19. This clone was detected only once. Assay used: immunoSEQ multiplex PCR; TCRdb lists only in-frame clones, some missing. The table includes 400,000 to 500,000 clones, around nine tenths detected once. Germline trimming cut 1 base from V and 6 bases from J; bases unmatched to any gene: 6. CDR3 length: 14 amino acids. Germline V gives CDR1 SGDLS, CDR2 YYNGEE. All enrollees were about 18 to 95 years old and from fewer than 30 US areas. The TCR originated in a woman aged 18-29 years who had been exposed to COVID-19. The chain is built from TRBV9 and TRBJ1-2, with 7 bases that match TRBD1. Material: PBMCs or T cells enriched from blood (not recorded which). CDR3 sequence (DNA): TGTGCCAGCAGCGTATTAGACAGGGCCGATGGCTACACCTTC. Translated: CASSVLDRADGYTF. The entire variable domain, with the rest obtained from reference TRBV9 and TRBJ1-2, is as follows: DSGVTQTPKHLITATGQRVTLRCSPRSGDLSVYWYQQSLDQGLQFLIQYYNGEERAKGNILERFSAQQFPDLHSELNLSSLELGDSALYFCASSVLDRADGYTFGSGTRLTVV.